This T cell receptor beta chain was found in a study of T cell changes during pregnancy in multiple sclerosis. Germline CDR1 and CDR2: LGHNT and FRNRAP. The J segment lost 3 bases and the V segment lost 6 bases, leaving 4 bases of the junction unmatched. The CDR3 sequence is 14 residues long. Measured with immunoSEQ multiplex PCR; TCRdb has only the in-frame clones, and not every one. This table holds tens of thousands of clones, 88% found once. J is TRBJ2-3 and V is TRBV12-5, with TRBD2 matching over 9 bases. The sequence was collected from a female donor in good health, enrolled as a control in a pregnancy study. Source: CD4+ T cells from peripheral blood mononuclear cells, taken in the first trimester of pregnancy. The CDR3 DNA reads TGTGCTAGTGGCGGAAGCGGGGGGACAGATACGCAGTATTTT. Translating gives CASGGSGGTDTQYF.